The 13 T cell receptor beta chains in this list originate from one sample, sequenced in a study of blood T cell repertoires in COVID-19. Sequenced by immunoSEQ multiplex PCR; TCRdb stores in-frame clones only, minus some. Of 200,000 or so clones listed, about nine tenths are singletons. The sample taken for sequencing was PBMCs or T cells enriched from blood (not recorded which). All receptors come from a woman in her forties with acute COVID-19.

V gene TRBV5-1 combines with J gene TRBJ1-6, with D maybe TRBD1 (5 bases). Trimming took off 2 bases at V and 5 bases at J, with 11 bases between the two ends. The CDR3 consists of 15 residues. The germline V gene has CDR1 SGHRS and CDR2 YFSETQ. Here the CDR3 DNA reads TGCGCCAGCAGCTTTATATCGACAGATAATTCACCCCTCCACTTT. This translates into CASSFISTDNSPLHF.

The chain couples TRBV19 to TRBJ1-1, with D perhaps TRBD1 (5 bases). CDR3 length equals 14 residues. Trimming pared 5 bases from V and 1 base from J, leaving 11 bases between. The germline CDR1 and CDR2 sequences are LNHDA and SQIVND (reference sequence). Here the CDR3 DNA reads TGTGCCAGTAGTTGGGCAGGGCCGAACACTGAAGCTTTCTTT. It yields the protein CASSWAGPNTEAFF. Full variable domain (remainder filled in from reference TRBV19 and TRBJ1-1): DGGITQSPKYLFRKEGQNVTLSCEQNLNHDAMYWYRQDPGQGLRLIYYSQIVNDFQKGDIAEGYSVSREKKESFPLTVTSAQKNPTAFYLCASSWAGPNTEAFFGQGTRLTVV.

V is TRBV18 and J is TRBJ1-1; the D is unclear. V was clipped by 6 bases and J by 5 bases, with 19 bases between them. The CDR3 sequence is 15 residues long. Germline CDR1 is KGHSH and CDR2 is LQKENI. DNA of the CDR3: TGTGCCAGCTCCCCTACCGGGTCCCGAGGGACTGAAGCTTTCTTT. It yields the protein CASSPTGSRGTEAFF.

The V call is TRBV9, the J call TRBJ1-2; tentatively, D is TRBD1 (6 bases). The CDR3 runs to 15 residues. The V gene's germline CDR1 is SGDLS and CDR2 YYNGEE. V lost 3 bases, J lost 6 bases, and 18 bases lay in between. CDR3 protein: CASSASTGWGDGYTF. The CDR3 DNA reads TGTGCCAGCAGCGCGTCGACAGGTTGGGGAGATGGCTACACCTTC.

This clone was picked up many times. This rearrangement joins TRBV6-5 to TRBJ1-2; 9 bases match TRBD1. CDR1 and CDR2 (germline): MNHEY, SVGAGI. V shed 10 bases and J 5 bases; nucleotides not matched to a gene: 8. The CDR3 consists of 13 residues. The CDR3 here is CATQRTGEYGYTF. In DNA form, the CDR3 reads TGTGCCACCCAAAGGACAGGGGAGTATGGCTACACCTTC.

This chain joins TRBV12-3 or TRBV12-4 and TRBJ1-2, with no clear D. Trimming removed 3 bases at V and 6 bases at J, with 11 bases between. This CDR3 comprises 13 residues. Here the CDR3 DNA reads TGTGCCAGCAGTTTGAACAGAGTCCATGGCTACACCTTC. The encoded protein is CASSLNRVHGYTF.

The chain couples TRBV4-1 to TRBJ2-1, with D unresolved. Germline assignment: CDR1 MGHRA and CDR2 YSYEKL. V was shortened by 1 base and J by 5 bases, with 9 bases between the two germline ends. This CDR3 comprises 14 residues. The CDR3 DNA follows: TGCGCCAGCAGCCAAGTTTCAGTTCACAATGAGCAGTTCTTC. Amino acids: CASSQVSVHNEQFF.

V gene TRBV15 combines with J gene TRBJ1-5; D unclear. Germline CDR1 is LNHNV and CDR2 is YYDKDF (reference sequence). V gave up 0 bases and J gave up 2 bases, with 8 bases separating them. The CDR3 length is 15 residues. The CDR3 DNA is TGTGCCACCAGCAGAGATCTTCCAGGCAATCAGCCCCAGCATTTT. Its protein product is CATSRDLPGNQPQHF.

CDR3 DNA: TGTGCCAGCAGCTCCTCCGGCGGGTGGAATGAGCAGTTCTTC. This gives the protein CASSSSGGWNEQFF. The chain couples TRBV13 to TRBJ2-1, with TRBD2 as a possible D gene (5 bases). Germline loops: CDR1 PRHDT, CDR2 FYEKMQ (reference sequence). The CDR3 loop spans 14 amino acids. V lost 4 bases and J lost 7, with 14 bases in between.

The chain combines TRBV7-2 with TRBJ1-5; D ambiguous. CDR1 is SGHTA and CDR2 is FQGNSA in the germline V gene. The CDR3 covers 15 residues. V was clipped by 5 bases and J by 4 bases, with 15 bases between them. For the CDR3, the DNA is TGTGCCAGCAGCCTCGTGTCCAGTAATAATCAGCCCCAGCATTTT. Translation: CASSLVSSNNQPQHF.

The V gene is TRBV6-4, the J gene TRBJ1-6; D call uncertain. V was pared by 9 bases and J by 8 bases, with 8 bases between. Germline CDR1 MRHNA, CDR2 SNTAGT. This CDR3 comprises 11 residues. The CDR3 region has the DNA TGTGCCAGTACCACTTATTCACCCCTCCACTTT. Translating gives CASTTYSPLHF.

This chain joins TRBV4-1 and TRBJ1-5; D possibly corresponds to TRBD1 (5 bases). The germline V gene has CDR1 MGHRA and CDR2 YSYEKL. V lost 0 bases and J lost 0, with 15 bases in between. The CDR3 is 18 residues long. The CDR3 nucleotides are TGCGCCAGCAGCCAAGAGTGGGAGGGGTCTTATAGCAATCAGCCCCAGCATTTT. The encoded protein is CASSQEWEGSYSNQPQHF.

The V call is TRBV19, the J call TRBJ1-5; 11 nucleotides agree with TRBD1. The V gene end was trimmed by 5 bases and the J gene end by 11 bases; junction bases not matched to a gene: 17. This CDR3 contains 17 residues. CDR1 is LNHDA and CDR2 is SQIVND in the germline V gene (reference sequence). The CDR3 reads CASSLHSGTGGPLAQHF. The CDR3 nucleotides read TGTGCCAGTAGTCTCCATTCCGGGACAGGGGGTCCCCTAGCCCAGCATTTT.